This T cell receptor (beta chain) was captured by sequencing in a study of cytomegalovirus exposure and HLA in healthy donors. The germline CDR1 and CDR2 sequences are SEHNR and FQNEAQ (reference sequence). The CDR3 is 12 amino acids. V lost 5 bases to trimming and J lost 3 bases, with 4 bases between them. The primer mix had 60 Vbeta and 13 Jbeta primers. Produced via immunoSEQ multiplex PCR; TCRdb's table is partial and in-frame only. The sample holds 200,000 to 250,000 clones, roughly 87% seen once. Everyone who donated was a healthy bone marrow donor. Sequencing input: PBMCs. The sequence derives from a woman between 35 and 50 years old in good health and CMV-seropositive. The rearrangement uses TRBV7-9 and TRBJ2-2, with D unclear. Here the CDR3 DNA reads TGTGCCAGCAGCCCCTACACCGGGGAGCTGTTTTTT. Protein product: CASSPYTGELFF.